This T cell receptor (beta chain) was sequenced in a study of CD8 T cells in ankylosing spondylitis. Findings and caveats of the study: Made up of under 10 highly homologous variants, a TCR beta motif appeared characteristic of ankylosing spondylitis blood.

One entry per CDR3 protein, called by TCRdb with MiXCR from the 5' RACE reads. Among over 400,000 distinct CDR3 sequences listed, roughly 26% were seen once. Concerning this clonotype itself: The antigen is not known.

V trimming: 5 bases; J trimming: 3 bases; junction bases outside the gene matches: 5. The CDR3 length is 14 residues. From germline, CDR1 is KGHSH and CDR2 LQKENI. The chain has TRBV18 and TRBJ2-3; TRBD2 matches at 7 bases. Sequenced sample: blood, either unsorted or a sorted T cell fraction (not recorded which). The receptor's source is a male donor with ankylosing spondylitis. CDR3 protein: CASSRREQTDTQYF. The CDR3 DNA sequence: TGTGCCAGCTCAAGGCGGGAGCAGACAGATACGCAGTATTTT.